This T cell receptor beta chain is from a study of cytomegalovirus exposure and HLA in healthy donors (dated by TCRdb to the late 2010s). A note on the overall study: An earlier analysis of some 500 of the donors reported 276 Gb of sequence data and 100 million to 130 million unique TCR beta sequences from around 200 million T cells. All discovery cohort repertoires had been generated on a single sequencing platform. Among the roughly 370 genotyped donors, around 81% belonged to the genetic ancestry cluster associated with self-reported Caucasian donors. The study profiled the T cell repertoires of some 610 subjects by immunosequencing and related them to cytomegalovirus serostatus. In a later genetic analysis, genome-wide SNP genotypes for about 60% of the 666 donors were used, and that subset was treated as a discovery cohort. On average, over 200,000 unique TCR beta nucleotide sequences were sequenced per donor among some 430 genotyped donors of the cohort, with 15% to 20% of those sequences being non-productive. About five DR-DQ haplotypes were treated as single units for association and clustering because of strong linkage in the cohort. Approximately 310 gigabases of sequencing data and tens of millions of unique TCR sequences were included in an early release covering about 600 HLA-typed donors. Rather than using new phenotypic data, the later analysis identified candidate immune exposures from TCR beta sequences and from how often those sequences occurred across donors. In a later analysis, previously published TCR beta repertoires from hundreds of donors were re-analyzed and high-resolution HLA genotyping was added so that TCR occurrence patterns could be studied. The number of donors typed differed by locus, with roughly 629-640 for A, B, C, DRB1 and DQB1, 522 for DQA1, 600 to 610 for DPA1, and some 440 for DPB1. The study aimed to test whether cataloging public T cell receptors could reveal signatures of past pathogen exposure. In an earlier analysis of 587 of the donors, high-throughput TCR beta sequencing was used to judge whether each TCR beta V gene segment behaved as functional or pseudogenic. To predict cytomegalovirus infection status, the study brought together high-throughput TCR immunosequencing, statistical association of individual TCRs with disease status, and machine learning. Donor age, sex, ethnicity and CMV serostatus were collected together with the repertoire data. HLA typing covered class I and class II loci at four-digit resolution. Besides the first cohort of about 730 subjects, a separate validation cohort made up of over a hundred different subjects was used.

Germline trimming amounts to 2 bases on V and 6 bases on J, with 11 as the count of junction bases outside the gene matches. CDR1 and CDR2, per the germline V gene, are KGHSH and LQKENI. Measured from the cysteine to the phenylalanine, the CDR3 is 16 residues long. Only the CDR3 DNA is retained, 48 bases long and in frame from the first base. The library was generated by the immunoSEQ multiplex PCR assay. The multiplex PCR relied on a mix of 60 forward primers for TCR Vbeta segments and 13 reverse primers for TCR Jbeta segments. A multiplex PCR assay on genomic DNA amplified the CDR3 region of rearranged TCR beta genes. Amplified TCR beta libraries were sequenced as 87-base-pair reads on the Illumina HiSeq System. The study's own analysis went as follows. In a later analysis, some 80 million unique TCR beta chains were counted across the 650 to 750 repertoires, and roughly 9.9 million of these chains were shared by at least two donors. A nearest-neighbor algorithm error-corrected the raw reads and collapsed the reads into unique sequences, merging closely related sequences to remove PCR and sequencing errors. Alignment of CDR3 sequences to IMGT reference sequences was used to assign V, D and J gene segments. For a sequence to be retained, a match of at least six nucleotides to both a V gene segment and a J gene segment was required. A rearrangement counted as productive if the CDR3 had no stop codons and remained in frame with V and J, and every other rearrangement counted as non-productive. CDR3 was defined by IMGT convention, running from the second conserved V-encoded cysteine to the conserved J-encoded phenylalanine. The earlier analysis of fewer than 750 of the donors excluded sequences that lacked an unambiguous match to a single V gene segment. An earlier analysis of several hundred of the donors classified V segments as functional when productive rearrangements were above 56.7% and as segregating when the standard deviation between donors was above 5%. A statistical classification framework was built to diagnose cytomegalovirus status from the catalog of TCR beta chain sequences. V and J gene assignment, in a later analysis, came from comparing TCR nucleotide sequences with IMGT/GENE-DB human TR gene sequences. In a later analysis, CDR3 sequences and most-parsimonious VDJ recombination scenarios were assigned using the TCRdist pipeline. In a later analysis, every TCR beta chain was defined by the combination of its CDR3 amino acid sequence and its V-gene family, and reads without a unique V-gene family were dropped. In a later analysis, 550 to 650 highly shared, low-generation-probability nucleotide sequences were removed to address suspected cross-contamination and a sequencing artifact. In a later analysis, a clonal expansion index for each public chain was calculated from normalized within-repertoire ranks of inferred template counts. In a later analysis, generation probabilities were computed using a VDJ recombination model fitted to out-of-frame rearrangements, and the results were checked against IGoR. Hypergeometric tests were used in a later analysis to score TCR-TCR, TCR-HLA and TCR-CMV co-occurrence, with a repertoire-size bias correction applied to the TCR pairs. To estimate false discovery rates, a later analysis permuted the HLA or CMV assignments 20 times. In a later analysis, co-occurring TCRs were grouped with DBSCAN, and TCRdist sequence similarity was added when clustering was performed within HLA-allele-positive subsets. Repertoires with fewer than 30,000 or more than 120,000 public chains were left out of co-occurrence clustering, as were four to six repertoires with anomalous nucleotide sharing. Here the immuneACCESS table is served through TCRdb, limited to in-frame sequences with V and J called. Missing clones are a known gap in these copies; in checked studies unresolved V genes cover under half, and the rest lacks a known reason. The V and J calls and the clone size are those of that table, but D and trimming were determined from the DNA. Across this sample there are about 40,000 clones, with about 47% seen only once. 9.5% to 13% of the sample is in the top ten clones.

General study outcomes and caveats: Strong co-occurrence of HLA alleles, especially DR and DQ, made assigning TCR associations to individual alleles difficult. In both the original and validation cohorts, the classifier was reported to diagnose cytomegalovirus status with high specificity and sensitivity. A total of 150 or so TCR beta chains were listed by the study as associated with cytomegalovirus. Specific HLA alleles were associated with 15,000 to 20,000 TCR beta sequences at a false discovery rate of 0.05 in a later analysis. In a later genetic analysis, a missense DCLRE1C variant was associated with V-gene and J-gene trimming of TCR beta chains, and the association was replicated in an independent cohort. Roughly 15 rarely observed V segments, including chromosome 9 orphons, were excluded from the earlier analysis of approximately 600 of the donors because counts were too low. Correlated functional status among segregating V segments might be attributable to linkage disequilibrium, but an unknown experimental factor could not be ruled out. The presence/absence analyses assumed that sequencing depth was roughly uniform across donors, and that assumption may not be true. For the cohort, immune exposure information was limited to CMV serostatus. Some IMGT-functional V segments, including TRBV6-2 and TRBV6-3, could not be distinguished by the 87-base-pair reads and were therefore excluded. While some public TCRs were present in many individuals, most TCR sequences turned up only very rarely across donors. A further reported finding was that TCR beta sequences accurately predicted the HLA-A and HLA-B alleles for most subjects in the first cohort. In a later analysis, HLA-associated TCR beta chains showed more clonal expansion and lower generation probabilities than non-associated chains that were equally common. The authors suggested that the approach could potentially be generalized to other disease states and immunological phenotypes. In a later genetic analysis, fewer N-insertions in productive TCRs were reported among donors in an Asian-associated ancestry cluster than the 666-donor mean. In vitro tests confirmed that a few of the cytomegalovirus-associated TCR beta chains recognize cytomegalovirus antigens. In a later analysis, TCR association rates were found to vary across HLA loci, with the most associated TCRs seen for DRB1 alleles and the fewest for HLA-C alleles. An earlier analysis of several hundred of the donors showed that most TCR beta V segments appeared in productive rearrangements either about 87% or about 30% of the time, which broadly matched IMGT annotations. HLA typing was unavailable for some donors at each locus, so association tests used only the typed subset. In a later analysis, most CMV-associated TCR beta chains were found to appear HLA-restricted, with HLA associations seemingly driven largely by CMV exposure. The cohort was sequenced for TCR beta chains only, and without alpha or paired-chain data the features that could be detected were limited. A cluster of highly shared sequence variants was judged likely to represent a technical artifact of the sequencing pipeline. A later analysis reported that several top co-occurrence clusters appeared linked to parvovirus B19, influenza, CMV and Epstein-Barr virus.

The cohort was made up of around 720 healthy bone marrow donors. All cohort members were sampled while nominally healthy, although unrecorded immune exposures were likely present. Of the 700 or so cohort members, more than 250 had a positive CMV serostatus and about 360 had a negative one, while no CMV serostatus was recorded for the donor. Each donor provided a peripheral blood sample, and peripheral blood mononuclear cells were used for TCR beta sequencing. The Qiagen DNeasy Blood Extraction Kit was used to extract genomic DNA from the blood cell samples. On this clone itself: The antigen it recognizes is unknown. The record has no base qualities; no much larger clone is one base away.

The rearranged segments are TRBV18 and TRBJ2-5, and TRBD1 aligns with 8 junction nucleotides. The source material was PBMCs. This receptor was taken from a human donor in good health. The DNA sequence is as follows: TGTGCCAGCTCACCAGGGGGACAGGTTCCCGTACAGACCCAGTACTTC. This yields the protein CASSPGGQVPVQTQYF.